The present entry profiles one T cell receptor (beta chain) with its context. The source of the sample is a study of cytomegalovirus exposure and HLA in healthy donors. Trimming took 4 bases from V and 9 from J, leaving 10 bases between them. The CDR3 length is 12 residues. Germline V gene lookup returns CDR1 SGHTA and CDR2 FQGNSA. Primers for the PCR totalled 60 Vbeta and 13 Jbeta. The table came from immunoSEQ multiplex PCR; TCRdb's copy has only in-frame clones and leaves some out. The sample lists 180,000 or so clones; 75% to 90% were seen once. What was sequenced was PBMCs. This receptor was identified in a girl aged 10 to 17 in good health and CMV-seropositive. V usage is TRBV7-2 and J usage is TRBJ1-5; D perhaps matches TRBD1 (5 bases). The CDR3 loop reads CASSSGPGPQHF. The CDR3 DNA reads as TGTGCCAGCAGCTCAGGGCCCGGGCCCCAGCATTTT. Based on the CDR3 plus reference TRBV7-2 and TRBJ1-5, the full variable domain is GAGVSQSPSNKVTEKGKDVELRCDPISGHTALYWYRQSLGQGLEFLIYFQGNSAPDKSGLPSDRFSAERTGGSVSTLTIQRTQQEDSAVYLCASSSGPGPQHFGDGTRLSIL.